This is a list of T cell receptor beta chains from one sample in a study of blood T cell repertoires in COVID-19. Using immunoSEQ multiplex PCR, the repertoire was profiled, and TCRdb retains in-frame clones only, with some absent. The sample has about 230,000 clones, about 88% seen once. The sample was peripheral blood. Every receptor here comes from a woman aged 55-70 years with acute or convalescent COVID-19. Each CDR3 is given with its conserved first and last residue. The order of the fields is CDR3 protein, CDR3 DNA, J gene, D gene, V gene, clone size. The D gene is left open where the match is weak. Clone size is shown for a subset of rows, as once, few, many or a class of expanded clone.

CASSMARPDEKLFF | TGTGCCAGTAGTATGGCCAGGCCAGATGAAAAACTGTTTTTT | TRBJ1-4 | - | TRBV19 | few
CASSEYSPDLYGYTF | TGTGCCAGCAGTGAATACAGTCCTGACCTCTATGGCTACACCTTC | TRBJ1-2 | - | TRBV6-1 | -
CSVATSGSATDTQYF | TGCAGCGTTGCGACTAGCGGGAGCGCGACAGATACGCAGTATTTT | TRBJ2-3 | TRBD2 | TRBV29-1 | -
CASSYSGAQETQYF | TGTGCCAGCAGTTATAGCGGGGCCCAAGAGACCCAGTACTTC | TRBJ2-5 | TRBD2 | TRBV28 | -
CASSWTGHTGDPQHF | TGTGCCAGCAGCTGGACAGGCCATACAGGGGATCCCCAGCATTTT | TRBJ1-5 | TRBD1 | TRBV5-5 | -
CASRPGQAYGYTF | TGTGCCAGCAGACCCGGACAGGCCTATGGCTACACCTTC | TRBJ1-2 | TRBD1 | TRBV6-5 | many
CASSYITGSSYEQYF | TGCGCCAGCAGCTACATAACAGGGAGTTCCTACGAGCAGTACTTC | TRBJ2-7 | - | TRBV5-1 | -
CAIRPRGEKNTEAFF | TGTGCCATCAGACCTCGGGGGGAAAAGAACACTGAAGCTTTCTTT | TRBJ1-1 | - | TRBV10-3 | once
CASGFSLNRGTYNSPLHF | TGTGCTAGTGGTTTCAGCCTGAACAGGGGAACCTATAATTCACCCCTCCACTTT | TRBJ1-6 | TRBD1 | TRBV12-5 | -
CASRPTVTANYGYTF | TGTGCCAGCAGACCAACCGTAACAGCTAACTATGGCTACACCTTC | TRBJ1-2 | - | TRBV5-5 | -
CASSLKTGEETQYF | TGTGCCAGCAGCTTGAAAACAGGGGAAGAGACCCAGTACTTC | TRBJ2-5 | TRBD1 | TRBV5-4 | -
CASSIDPTGVNTEAFF | TGTGCCAGTAGTATAGATCCCACAGGGGTGAACACTGAAGCTTTCTTT | TRBJ1-1 | TRBD1 | TRBV19 | -
CASSLGGRGLFDLYEQYF | TGTGCCAGCAGCCTGGGCGGGCGGGGATTATTTGATTTGTACGAGCAGTACTTC | TRBJ2-7 | - | TRBV5-6 | -
CASSLMSREDTQYF | TGTGCCAGCTCACTGATGTCTCGGGAAGATACGCAGTATTTT | TRBJ2-3 | - | TRBV18 | -
CASSLVFGTGYEQFF | TGTGCCAGCAGCTTAGTTTTCGGGACAGGCTATGAGCAGTTCTTC | TRBJ2-1 | TRBD1 | TRBV7-8 | -
CASSFFRGNSYEQYF | TGTGCCAGCAGCTTCTTCAGGGGAAACTCCTACGAGCAGTACTTC | TRBJ2-7 | - | TRBV5-8 | -
CASSPVRGDEAFF | TGTGCCAGTAGTCCCGTCCGGGGAGATGAAGCTTTCTTT | TRBJ1-1 | - | TRBV19 | -
CASLQITGTEAFF | TGTGCCAGCCTTCAAATCACAGGGACTGAAGCTTTCTTT | TRBJ1-1 | - | TRBV18 | -
CAWTTGGKGYTF | TGTGCCTGGACGACAGGGGGAAAAGGCTACACCTTC | TRBJ1-2 | TRBD1 | TRBV30 | -